These T cell receptor beta chains were read from a single sample in a study of control samples from healthy donors and cancer patients. Clones were sequenced by immunoSEQ multiplex PCR, and TCRdb holds only the in-frame ones, with some missing. The table has around 97,000 clones, roughly 91% seen once. The sequenced material came from PBMCs. These receptor sequences come from a man aged 60-69 years with lung cancer. The CDR3 runs from the conserved cysteine through the conserved F or W. D genes are given only for firm matches. The size field is filled for only some rows; it gives once, few, many or a size class.

CDR3nt | CDR3aa | d_gene | abundance | j_gene | v_gene
TGTGTCTCCGACGGGAGCCGTGCAGGGGAGCAGTTCTTC | CVSDGSRAGEQFF | - | - | TRBJ2-1 | TRBV7-9
TGTGCCAGCAGCTTTCTACAGGGGGGGGAGACCCAGTACTTC | CASSFLQGGETQYF | - | - | TRBJ2-5 | TRBV7-2
TGTGCCAGCAGCTTAGGGTGGCAGGGGCAAGAGACCCAGTACTTC | CASSLGWQGQETQYF | - | - | TRBJ2-5 | TRBV11-1
TGTGCCAGCAGCTTGGCGACAGGGGGCTTTCAGCCCCAGCATTTT | CASSLATGGFQPQHF | TRBD1 | - | TRBJ1-5 | TRBV5-6
TGTGCCAGCAGCGTACAGGGGGGGCGGGAGCCCCAGCATTTT | CASSVQGGREPQHF | TRBD1 | - | TRBJ1-5 | TRBV9
TGTGCCAGCAGCCGCAGGGAGAACACTGAAGCTTTCTTT | CASSRRENTEAFF | - | - | TRBJ1-1 | TRBV5-4
TGTGCCAGCAGCCCCCGGACAGTAGTTCGCACCGGGGAGCTGTTTTTT | CASSPRTVVRTGELFF | - | few | TRBJ2-2 | TRBV3-1/TRBV3-2
TGCGCCAGCAGCATTGGATTGGGACAGGGTTACGAGCAGTACTTC | CASSIGLGQGYEQYF | TRBD1 | - | TRBJ2-7 | TRBV5-1
TGTGCCTGGAGTGTTTGGGGGGCCGTTGACTATGGCTACACCTTC | CAWSVWGAVDYGYTF | - | - | TRBJ1-2 | TRBV30
TGCGCCAGCAGCTCACCAGGGAACACTGAAGCTTTCTTT | CASSSPGNTEAFF | - | - | TRBJ1-1 | TRBV5-1
TGTGCCAGCAGCTTCGGCGGGGGGCCGATCCCGGAGCAGTTCTTC | CASSFGGGPIPEQFF | TRBD2 | - | TRBJ2-1 | TRBV11-3
TGCGCCAGCAGCTTGGAGGTTAGGGGGCTAGGTGAGCAGTTCTTC | CASSLEVRGLGEQFF | TRBD1 | - | TRBJ2-1 | TRBV5-1
TGTGCCAGCAGCCCGAGAGGGTCCGGCACCGGGGAGCTGTTTTTT | CASSPRGSGTGELFF | - | - | TRBJ2-2 | TRBV11-3
TGCAGCGTTGAAGGTGACCCCTTCTATGGCTACACCTTC | CSVEGDPFYGYTF | - | - | TRBJ1-2 | TRBV29-1
TGTGCCACCAGCTTTGGGGAGGTGGGCAGGGCGAGAGATACGCAGTATTTT | CATSFGEVGRARDTQYF | - | - | TRBJ2-3 | TRBV15
TGTGCCAGCAGCGTACGGCAGGGGGTGAACACCGGGGAGCTGTTTTTT | CASSVRQGVNTGELFF | TRBD1 | - | TRBJ2-2 | TRBV9
TGTGCCAGCAGCGGACGGGACAGGGAAGGCTATGGCTACACCTTC | CASSGRDREGYGYTF | TRBD1 | once | TRBJ1-2 | TRBV9
TGTGCCAGCAGCACGGGTGGGTCGTTCAATCAGCCCCAGCATTTT | CASSTGGSFNQPQHF | - | - | TRBJ1-5 | TRBV9
TGTGCCAGCAGCCCCCTCCGGGCGGGAGGTTTCAATGAGCAGTTCTTC | CASSPLRAGGFNEQFF | TRBD2 | - | TRBJ2-1 | TRBV7-6
TGCGCCAGCAGCTTGGCGGGACAGGCCTATAATTCACCCCTCCACTTT | CASSLAGQAYNSPLHF | TRBD1 | - | TRBJ1-6 | TRBV5-1
TGTGCCAGCAGCCCAGACCAGCGGGGCCAAGAGACCCAGTACTTC | CASSPDQRGQETQYF | TRBD2 | - | TRBJ2-5 | TRBV5-4
TGTGCCAGCAGTATTCGACTAGCCTCTGGCAATGAGCAGTTCTTC | CASSIRLASGNEQFF | TRBD2 | - | TRBJ2-1 | TRBV2
TGTGCTAGTGGTTTGGTATTAGACGGGGAGCCTTATAGCAATCAGCCCCAGCATTTT | CASGLVLDGEPYSNQPQHF | - | - | TRBJ1-5 | TRBV12-5
TGTGCCAGCAGTTACGACGGACAGTATGGCTACACCTTC | CASSYDGQYGYTF | - | - | TRBJ1-2 | TRBV6-5
TGCGCCAGCAGCCCGGACGTCTACAATGAGCAGTTCTTC | CASSPDVYNEQFF | - | few | TRBJ2-1 | TRBV5-1
TGTGCCAGCAGCTCTAAACCCGGGTTCGGAACAGCTAATGAAAAACTGTTTTTT | CASSSKPGFGTANEKLFF | - | - | TRBJ1-4 | TRBV5-4
TGTGCCAGCAGCCAAGGCGGGAGGAACGACTCACCCCTCCACTTT | CASSQGGRNDSPLHF | - | - | TRBJ1-6 | TRBV3-1/TRBV3-2
TGTGCCAGCAGAAGTGGGGGAGGAGACGAGCAGTACTTC | CASRSGGGDEQYF | - | - | TRBJ2-7 | TRBV28
TGCGCCAGCAGCCAATCACCCAGGAACCCCTACAATGAGCAGTTCTTC | CASSQSPRNPYNEQFF | - | - | TRBJ2-1 | TRBV4-1
TGTGCCAGCTCAGAGGGTTGGGCAGCCACAGATACGCAGTATTTT | CASSEGWAATDTQYF | - | - | TRBJ2-3 | TRBV18
TGCGCCAGCAGCGGCGGGACTAGCGGGGGGGAGACCCAGTACTTC | CASSGGTSGGETQYF | TRBD2 | - | TRBJ2-5 | TRBV5-1
TGTGCCAGCACAGGCGGCTCGGACCCCTATAATTCACCCCTCCACTTT | CASTGGSDPYNSPLHF | - | - | TRBJ1-6 | TRBV18
TGCGCCTGGGAGACAGGGATTAAAGAGACCCAGTACTTC | CAWETGIKETQYF | TRBD1 | - | TRBJ2-5 | TRBV30
TGTGCCAGCAGCGTCGACAGGAACACTGAAGCTTTCTTT | CASSVDRNTEAFF | - | - | TRBJ1-1 | TRBV9
TGCGCCAGCAGCTTTTCCCTAGCGGGGGGGTACAATGAGCAGTTCTTC | CASSFSLAGGYNEQFF | TRBD2 | - | TRBJ2-1 | TRBV5-1
TGTGCCAGCAGCCGAGGACAGCCGGGCGGCTACACCTTC | CASSRGQPGGYTF | - | - | TRBJ1-2 | TRBV6-6
TGTGCCTGGAGTAGGACAGCAACTAATGAAAAACTGTTTTTT | CAWSRTATNEKLFF | - | - | TRBJ1-4 | TRBV30
TGTGCCATCAGTGAGCCGACAGGGAAAGAGAATCAGCCCCAGCATTTT | CAISEPTGKENQPQHF | TRBD1 | few | TRBJ1-5 | TRBV10-3
TGTGCCAGTAGTGACGGTTTTAGTCAGTACTTC | CASSDGFSQYF | - | - | TRBJ2-4 | TRBV19
TGTGCCAGCAGGGTGCCGGGGGGCACAGATACGCAGTATTTT | CASRVPGGTDTQYF | - | - | TRBJ2-3 | TRBV6-5
TGTGCCAGCAGCTTAATGCTGGGGGCTGGGGCCAACGTCCTGACTTTC | CASSLMLGAGANVLTF | - | - | TRBJ2-6 | TRBV7-3
TGTGCCAGCAGCTCCCGGGACAGGGGTGAAAAACTGTTTTTT | CASSSRDRGEKLFF | TRBD1 | - | TRBJ1-4 | TRBV7-9
TGTGCCAGCAGCGCGGGACAGGGGGCCCACTATGGCTACACCTTC | CASSAGQGAHYGYTF | TRBD1 | - | TRBJ1-2 | TRBV6-4